This TCR beta chain was recovered during a study of cytomegalovirus exposure and HLA in healthy donors. General observations from the study: Both high specificity and high sensitivity reportedly marked the classifier's diagnosis of cytomegalovirus status. Altogether, 150 or so TCR beta chains were recorded as cytomegalovirus-associated.

Concerning this clone: Its antigen is unknown. The same CDR3 is also encoded by other DNA sequences in this sample.

V was clipped by 5 bases and J by 8 bases; unmatched bases: 3. The CDR3 length is 14 residues. Germline CDR1 reads SGHTA; CDR2 reads FQGNSA. The PCR ran on 60 Vbeta and 13 Jbeta primers. The assay was immunoSEQ multiplex PCR, and TCRdb's table has in-frame clones only and misses some. The sample includes about 120,000 clones, 77% of them seen just once. The sequenced sample was PBMCs. The genes are TRBV7-2 and TRBJ1-6, with 10 bases lining up with TRBD1. This receptor was obtained from a man between 45 and 60 years old in good health and CMV-seropositive. In DNA form, the CDR3 reads TGTGCCAGCAGCCGGACAGGGGGTTATTCACCCCTCCACTTT. As protein: CASSRTGGYSPLHF.